What follows are 32 T cell receptor beta chains derived from one specimen sequenced in a study of blood T cell repertoires in COVID-19. Sequenced by immunoSEQ multiplex PCR; TCRdb stores in-frame clones only, minus some. The data contain around 480,000 clones, around 87% of them singletons. Sequenced material: PBMCs or T cells enriched from blood (not recorded which). These TCRs come from a woman between 18 and 29 years old who had recovered from COVID-19.

The chain uses TRBV5-1 and TRBJ2-7; D might be TRBD2 (6 bases). V lost 0 bases, J lost 1 base, and 14 bases lay in between. Germline CDR1 reads SGHRS; CDR2 reads YFSETQ. There are 16 residues in the CDR3. The CDR3, as DNA: TGCGCCAGCAGCTTGGCCTCTTGGGACTTTTCCTACGAGCAGTACTTC. Translation: CASSLASWDFSYEQYF.

Regarding this clone: The identical CDR3 is also encoded by other nucleotide sequences in the sample. J is TRBJ1-2 and V is TRBV6-5, with 7 bases fitting TRBD1. There are 13 residues in the CDR3. Germline V gene sequence: CDR1 MNHEY, CDR2 SVGAGI. The ends lost 7 bases at V and 2 bases at J; junction bases unmatched: 4. DNA of the CDR3: TGTGCCAGCACCCGACAGGGCAACTATGGCTACACCTTC. It specifies CASTRQGNYGYTF.

The rearrangement uses TRBV19 and TRBJ2-1, with 9 bases that match TRBD1. CDR3 length equals 15 residues. The ends lost 4 bases at V and 5 bases at J; junction bases unmatched: 6. CDR1 LNHDA and CDR2 SQIVND come from the germline V gene (reference sequence). CDR3 DNA sequence: TGTGCCAGTAGTAGGGGGACAGGGCCCCACAATGAGCAGTTCTTC. This gives the protein CASSRGTGPHNEQFF.

The CDR3 nucleotides read TGTGCCAGCTCCTCGGAGGTTCCAGATGGAAACACCATATATTTT. It is translated as CASSSEVPDGNTIYF. The chain links TRBV18 to TRBJ1-3; D gene uncertain. The CDR3 is 15 amino acids. Between the trimmed V and J ends, which lost 6 bases and 3 bases, there was a span of 15 bases. Germline V gene data show CDR1 as KGHSH and CDR2 as LQKENI.

The chain links TRBV5-4 to TRBJ2-2, with D tentatively TRBD2 (6 bases). Germline assignment: CDR1 SGHNT and CDR2 YYREEE (reference sequence). V lost 4 bases to trimming and J lost 1 base, with 14 bases between them. The CDR3 has 16 amino acids. For the CDR3, the DNA is TGTGCCAGCAGCAGCGAATCGGGGGTGAACACCGGGGAGCTGTTTTTT. Protein sequence: CASSSESGVNTGELFF.

This chain joins TRBV28 and TRBJ2-7, with 10 nucleotides matching TRBD1. This CDR3 has 16 amino acids. Germline CDR1 MDHEN, CDR2 SYDVKM. The V and J ends lost 2 bases and 5 bases, in that order; junction bases with no gene match: 9. CDR3 region: CASSLAGTGVRDEQYF. CDR3 bases: TGTGCCAGCAGTTTAGCAGGGACAGGGGTCAGGGACGAGCAGTACTTC.

The chain recombines TRBV2 with TRBJ2-3, with a weak D call TRBD2 (5 bases). Germline V gene sequence: CDR1 SNHLY, CDR2 FYNNEI. This CDR3 region has 12 residues. Trimming left V 6 bases short and J 2 bases short, with 6 bases between. The CDR3 DNA follows: TGTGCCAGCAGGCGGGTCACAGATACGCAGTATTTT. This gives the protein CASRRVTDTQYF.

V gene TRBV2 combines with J gene TRBJ1-4; D unclear. Germline assignment: CDR1 SNHLY and CDR2 FYNNEI. The V gene lost 5 bases and the J gene lost 7 bases, with 14 bases spanning the gap. The CDR3 length is 14 residues. CDR3: CASSYVQRAEKLFF. CDR3 coding DNA: TGTGCCAGCAGTTACGTCCAGCGGGCTGAAAAACTGTTTTTT.

The V and J genes are TRBV9 and TRBJ2-3; 8 bases agree with TRBD2. After removal of 0 bases from V and 0 bases from J, the junction contained 3 bases not matched to a gene. Germline-derived CDR1 and CDR2 are SGDLS and YYNGEE. The length of the CDR3 is 16 residues. CDR3 sequence: CASSVVGGVSTDTQYF. In nucleotides, the CDR3 is TGTGCCAGCAGCGTAGTCGGGGGGGTTAGCACAGATACGCAGTATTTT. Complete variable domain (other parts from reference TRBV9 and TRBJ2-3): DSGVTQTPKHLITATGQRVTLRCSPRSGDLSVYWYQQSLDQGLQFLIQYYNGEERAKGNILERFSAQQFPDLHSELNLSSLELGDSALYFCASSVVGGVSTDTQYFGPGTRLTVL.

The rearrangement uses TRBV5-6 and TRBJ1-2; 10 bases match TRBD1. The junction had 6 bases not matched to a gene; V was cut back by 4 bases and J by 3 bases. The CDR3 has 15 residues. Germline CDR1 is SGHDT and CDR2 is YYEEEE. The CDR3 DNA is TGTGCCAGCAGCCCAAGGGGGACAGGGGACTATGGCTACACCTTC. Translation gives CASSPRGTGDYGYTF.

The V and J genes are TRBV5-1 and TRBJ1-1; 7 nucleotides match TRBD1. J was trimmed by 0 bases and V by 4 bases; bases with no gene match: 6. Germline V gives CDR1 SGHRS, CDR2 YFSETQ. CDR3 length: 15 residues. This CDR3 is CASSPTGALNTEAFF. CDR3 DNA: TGCGCCAGCAGCCCTACAGGGGCCCTGAACACTGAAGCTTTCTTT.

The chain uses TRBV7-8 and TRBJ1-5, with D tentatively TRBD1 (5 bases). Germline V gene data show CDR1 as SGHVS and CDR2 as FQNEAQ. The CDR3 sequence is 15 residues long. V was cut by 4 bases and J by 0 bases, with 10 bases left in between. CDR3 coding DNA: TGTGCCAGCAGCTCCGGGGGTAATAGCAATCAGCCCCAGCATTTT. Translated, it gives CASSSGGNSNQPQHF.

The CDR3 DNA follows: TGTGCCAGCAGTGCCCAACAGGGATCGAACACCGGGGAGCTGTTTTTT. Its protein product is CASSAQQGSNTGELFF. The chain has TRBV2 and TRBJ2-2, with D possibly matching TRBD1 (6 bases). CDR1 and CDR2 from the germline V gene are SNHLY and FYNNEI. The CDR3 covers 16 residues. V was shortened by 4 bases and J by 0 bases, with 12 bases between the two germline ends. Drawing the rest from reference TRBV2 and TRBJ2-2, the complete variable domain is EPEVTQTPSHQVTQMGQEVILRCVPISNHLYFYWYRQILGQKVEFLVSFYNNEISEKSEIFDDQFSVERPDGSNFTLKIRSTKLEDSAMYFCASSAQQGSNTGELFFGEGSRLTVL.

The chain couples TRBV30 to TRBJ1-2; D might be TRBD1 (5 bases). CDR3 length equals 13 residues. CDR1 and CDR2 from the germline V gene are GTSNPN and SVGIG (reference sequence). The V end lost 4 bases, the J end lost 7 bases, and 16 bases lay between the germline ends. The CDR3, as DNA: TGTGCCTGGACGGGGGGGAAAGATCTTGGCTACACCTTC. This encodes CAWTGGKDLGYTF.

V gene TRBV7-9 combines with J gene TRBJ1-1; D is possibly TRBD1 (6 bases). The germline V gene encodes CDR1 SEHNR and CDR2 FQNEAQ (reference sequence). V was cut by 7 bases and J by 0 bases, with 12 bases left in between. CDR3 length: 14 residues. The CDR3 coding sequence is TGTGCCAGCAACAGGGCCTATCTGAACACTGAAGCTTTCTTT. Residues: CASNRAYLNTEAFF.

This clone was recorded a few times. J is TRBJ1-2 and V is TRBV6-5; the match to TRBD1 covers 8 bases. Looked up from germline, CDR1 is MNHEY and CDR2 is SVGAGI. CDR3 length: 14 residues. V lost 4 bases and J lost 3; bases outside the gene matches: 4. The CDR3 sequence: CASSLQQGDYGYTF. In DNA, the CDR3 is TGTGCCAGCAGTTTACAACAGGGGGACTATGGCTACACCTTC.

The chain has TRBV13 and TRBJ2-5, with TRBD1 matching over 7 bases. The CDR3 covers 13 residues. With V trimmed by 5 bases and J by 5 bases, 5 bases remained unmatched. The germline V gene has CDR1 PRHDT and CDR2 FYEKMQ (reference sequence). CDR3 bases: TGTGCCAGCAGCGAGGGACAGCTCGAGACCCAGTACTTC. It translates to CASSEGQLETQYF.

The chain combines TRBV18 with TRBJ1-2, with TRBD1 identical over 7 bases. This CDR3 has 14 residues. V lost 3 bases to trimming and J lost 6 bases; unmatched junction nucleotides: 7. Germline-derived CDR1 and CDR2 are KGHSH and LQKENI. CDR3 in amino acids: CASSPTAGGDGYTF. The CDR3 region has the DNA TGTGCCAGCTCACCCACGGCAGGGGGAGATGGCTACACCTTC. Full variable domain (remainder filled in from reference TRBV18 and TRBJ1-2): NAGVMQNPRHLVRRRGQEARLRCSPMKGHSHVYWYRQLPEEGLKFMVYLQKENIIDESGMPKERFSAEFPKEGPSILRIQQVVRGDSAAYFCASSPTAGGDGYTFGSGTRLTVV.

The chain has TRBV3-1 (or the pseudogene TRBV3-2) and TRBJ1-5; a possible D gene is TRBD1 (5 bases). V lost 3 bases and J lost 6, with 9 bases in between. The CDR3 spans 13 residues. Germline lookup yields CDR1 LGHDT and CDR2 YNNKEL (reference sequence). The chain's CDR3 is CASSQQGSQPQHF. CDR3 nucleotides: TGTGCCAGCAGCCAGCAGGGTAGTCAGCCCCAGCATTTT.

This sequence joins TRBV5-1 and TRBJ2-5, with 7 positions matching TRBD2. The CDR3 loop spans 15 amino acids. The J segment lost 4 bases and the V segment lost 2 bases, leaving 8 bases of the junction unmatched. The germline V gene encodes CDR1 SGHRS and CDR2 YFSETQ. The CDR3 here is CASSLNTGGGETQYF. The CDR3 coding sequence is TGCGCCAGCAGCTTAAATACGGGGGGAGGAGAGACCCAGTACTTC.

V usage is TRBV5-6 and J usage is TRBJ1-1; 7 bases match TRBD1. The CDR3 extends over 14 amino acids. V gave up 4 bases and J gave up 1 base; unmatched junction bases: 4. Germline lookup yields CDR1 SGHDT and CDR2 YYEEEE. CDR3 in amino acids: CASSGRTGNTEAFF. The CDR3 bases are TGTGCCAGCAGCGGCCGGACAGGGAACACTGAAGCTTTCTTT.

There are a few counts of this clone. The chain combines TRBV24-1 with TRBJ1-2, with TRBD1 as a possible D gene (5 bases). The CDR3 extends over 12 amino acids. In germline, CDR1 is KGHDR, CDR2 SFDVKD. Trimming pared 3 bases from V and 4 bases from J, leaving 5 bases between. CDR3 amino acids: CATSDGAYGYTF. CDR3 bases: TGTGCCACCAGTGATGGGGCCTATGGCTACACCTTC.

V gene TRBV11-3 combines with J gene TRBJ2-3, with 9 positions matching TRBD1. The CDR3 length is 15 residues. With 8 bases clipped from V and 3 bases from J, the junction kept 9 bases outside the gene matches. Looked up from germline, CDR1 is SGHNT and CDR2 is YENEEA. The CDR3 region is CASSPGTGNTDTQYF. CDR3 bases: TGTGCCAGCTCCCCCGGGACAGGGAATACAGATACGCAGTATTTT.

The chain has TRBV30 and TRBJ1-5; possibly TRBD1 for D (6 bases). The CDR3 length is 15 residues. Per the germline V gene, CDR1 is GTSNPN and CDR2 is SVGIG (reference sequence). V shed 0 bases and J shed 0 bases, with 9 bases lying between them. The DNA of the CDR3 is TGTGCCTGGAGTGTGACAGGTAATAGCAATCAGCCCCAGCATTTT. This encodes CAWSVTGNSNQPQHF.

The chain links TRBV10-3 to TRBJ2-5; 10 positions agree with TRBD1. V trimming: 6 bases; J trimming: 5 bases; junction bases outside the gene matches: 6. Germline assignment: CDR1 ENHRY and CDR2 SYGVKD. This CDR3 is 14 amino acids long. CDR3 residues: CAIRADRGEETQYF. DNA for the CDR3: TGTGCCATCAGGGCGGACAGGGGGGAGGAGACCCAGTACTTC.

The V gene is TRBV3-1 (or the pseudogene TRBV3-2), the J gene TRBJ1-1; TRBD1 matches 9 bases. Losses at the gene ends were 0 bases for V and 4 bases for J; bases not matched to a gene: 3. Germline-derived CDR1 and CDR2 are LGHDT and YNNKEL (reference sequence). The CDR3 length is 15 residues. The CDR3 DNA sequence: TGTGCCAGCAGCCAAGATATGACAGGGGGCACTGAAGCTTTCTTT. This translates into CASSQDMTGGTEAFF.

The V and J genes are TRBV18 and TRBJ2-2, with 7 positions matching TRBD1. CDR1 is KGHSH and CDR2 is LQKENI in the germline V gene. The CDR3 is 15 amino acids. The V and J ends lost 6 bases and 2 bases, in that order; junction bases with no gene match: 6. CDR3 loop: CASSSGTANTGELFF. The CDR3 DNA follows: TGTGCCAGCTCCTCCGGGACAGCTAACACCGGGGAGCTGTTTTTT.

The chain recombines TRBV7-2 with TRBJ2-5; 8 nucleotides align to TRBD1. Germline CDR1 SGHTA, CDR2 FQGNSA. J gave up 9 bases and V 1 base, and 7 bases lay outside the gene matches. There are 14 residues in the CDR3. CDR3 residues: CASSLGQGLGAQYF. The CDR3 DNA is TGTGCCAGCAGCTTAGGACAGGGGCTCGGGGCCCAGTACTTC.

V usage is TRBV2 and J usage is TRBJ2-1; 11 bases are shared with TRBD1. CDR1 SNHLY and CDR2 FYNNEI come from the germline V gene. J gave up 6 bases and V 8 bases, and 3 bases lay outside the gene matches. The CDR3 runs 13 residues. DNA for the CDR3: TGTGCCAGCGGACAGGGGGCGCGCAATGAGCAGTTCTTC. It encodes CASGQGARNEQFF.

V and J are TRBV30 and TRBJ2-7, with D possibly TRBD1 on 5 matching bases. The CDR3 loop spans 13 amino acids. The V end lost 1 base, the J end lost 3 bases, and 10 bases lay between the germline ends. The germline V gene has CDR1 GTSNPN and CDR2 SVGIG (reference sequence). The CDR3 loop is CAWSGGRVYEQYF. In nucleotides, the CDR3 is TGTGCCTGGAGTGGAGGCAGGGTCTACGAGCAGTACTTC.

The chain carries TRBV30 and TRBJ2-3; 7 nucleotides align to TRBD2. CDR1 and CDR2 from the germline V gene are GTSNPN and SVGIG (reference sequence). This CDR3 spans 12 amino acids. J was trimmed by 9 bases and V by 2 bases; bases with no gene match: 5. Written as DNA, the CDR3 is TGTGCCTGGAGTACCCCCGGGGGGACGCAGTATTTT. Protein product: CAWSTPGGTQYF.

This clone has a handful of counts. The rearrangement links TRBV5-6 to TRBJ1-4; D uncertain. The V and J ends lost 4 bases and 5 bases respectively, with 21 bases between them. Germline CDR1 is SGHDT and CDR2 is YYEEEE. The CDR3 consists of 17 residues. CDR3 in amino acids: CASSPFYSPQINEKLFF. CDR3 nucleotides: TGTGCCAGCAGCCCTTTCTATTCCCCACAGATCAATGAAAAACTGTTTTTT.